These 2 T cell receptor beta chains originate from one sample sequenced in a study of vaccination effects on CD4 cells after COVID-19. Sequenced by immunoSEQ multiplex PCR; TCRdb stores in-frame clones only, minus some. The table includes roughly 41,000 clones, roughly 82% detected once. Their specific antigens are unknown. Sequencing was preceded by expansion of antigen-specific CD4+ T cells with viral peptide pools in the ViraFEST assay. Following culture for around 9 days, CD4+ T cells were isolated. No vaccinee had earlier SARS-CoV-2 infection, and nucleocapsid antibodies were negative. Sequenced here: CD4+ T cells from PBMCs cultured with HCoV-NL63 spike peptides, sampled before COVID-19 vaccination. The receptor source for this set is a human donor who received a COVID-19 vaccine.

The J gene is TRBJ2-5, the V gene TRBV12-3 or TRBV12-4; the D gene is possibly TRBD2 (5 bases). The CDR3 length is 13 residues. V shed 3 bases and J shed 5 bases, with 10 bases lying between them. In DNA form, the CDR3 reads TGTGCCAGCAGTTTCGAGCGCGGGGAGACCCAGTACTTC. This encodes CASSFERGETQYF.

This clone was observed once. The CDR3 DNA sequence: TGTGCCAGCTCACCACCAATGGGGGATACGCAGTATTTT. This gives the protein CASSPPMGDTQYF. The chain uses TRBV18 and TRBJ2-3; D is unclear. The germline gives CDR1 KGHSH, CDR2 LQKENI. Trimming pared 0 bases from V and 6 bases from J, leaving 7 bases between. The CDR3 loop spans 13 amino acids.